This TCR beta chain originates from a study of blood T cell repertoires in COVID-19. As handled by the study authors: Scientists estimated how many nucleated cells there were by amplifying reference gene primers. Assay: immunoSEQ multiplex PCR; the TCRdb copy retains only in-frame clones and omits some. V and J calls and clone size are copied from that table; D and trimming were computed from the DNA. The sample yields 470,000 or so clones, 80% to 90% seen once. CDR1 is SEHNR and CDR2 is FQNEAQ in the germline V gene (reference sequence). Trimming shortened V by 8 bases and J by 1 base, and 14 bases separated the two germline ends. The CDR3 extends over 14 amino acids.

What was sequenced was peripheral blood. The TCR originated in a human donor in a cohort sampled during active COVID-19. J is TRBJ2-5 and V is TRBV7-9; a weak D match, TRBD2 (6 bases). The CDR3 DNA reads TGTGCCAGCGTGAGGACTATCCTCCAAGAGACCCAGTACTTC. It is translated as CASVRTILQETQYF.